What follows describes a single TCR beta chain. The antigen is undetermined. With 4 bases clipped from V and 3 bases from J, the junction kept 2 bases outside the gene matches. The germline gives CDR1 ENHRY, CDR2 SYGVKD. The CDR3 totals 15 residues. These data belong to a study of graft-versus-host responses after intestinal transplantation. Profiling relied on immunoSEQ multiplex PCR, and the TCRdb table lists in-frame clones only, not all of them. In the table there are about 120,000 clones, around 94% of which are singletons. This chain links TRBV10-3 with TRBJ2-3, with 12 nucleotides matching TRBD2. The specimen was unstimulated CD8+ T cells sorted from spleen or lymph node cells, collected before transplant. This clonotype was obtained from a human donor who was the organ donor for an intestinal transplant. The CDR3 sequence: CAISAGLAGTDTQYF. CDR3 nucleotide sequence: TGTGCCATCAGTGCAGGACTAGCGGGGACAGATACGCAGTATTTT.